The clone carrying this T cell receptor beta chain occurred many times. The antigen is not known. This sample is drawn from a study of T-cell reconstitution after alpha-beta-depleted transplantation in children. Whole-study findings and limits: Several hundred expanded graft clones reportedly gave rise to the alpha-beta T cells present about two months after transplant. Elevated TCRbeta diversity at day 60 was traced, in some patients, to surviving recipient T cells and thymic progenitors. T-cell numbers and diversity, one year after transplant, stemmed largely from T cells that were newly produced.

Preparing the TCRbeta library involved the use of unique molecular identifiers. A single record per CDR3 protein comes from TCRdb applying MiXCR to the PCR reads. Of roughly 100,000 distinct CDR3 sequences listed, around 6% are singletons. Per the germline V gene, CDR1 is SGHVS and CDR2 is FNYEAQ. V lost 1 base and J 2 bases, leaving 9 bases between the germline ends. This CDR3 contains 14 residues. The sequence was collected from a female patient aged 2-10 years who had a stem cell transplant for Fanconi anemia, so the T cells may come from the graft donor. The rearrangement joins TRBV7-6 to TRBJ2-7; no definite D call. The sample here was PBMCs, mostly from graft donor cells, taken 60 days after TCRalphabeta/CD19-depleted stem cell transplant. As DNA, the CDR3 is TGTGCCAGCAGCTTAGGGTTAGCCACCTACGAGCAGTACTTC. It encodes CASSLGLATYEQYF.